The T cell receptor beta chain described here comes from a study of T cell responses to AZD1222 COVID-19 vaccine. Study observations and caveats: Reportedly, nearly half of unique spike TCRs recognized epitopes outside B.1.351/B.1.1.7 mutations. Rises in breadth and depth of Spike-specific TCRs came after two AZD1222 doses. Only a handful of AZD1222 recipients, six or seven in all, had baseline seropositivity. Clonal diversity may have been underestimated, and the donors were mostly white British, with more females than males.

Some clones are missing from TCRdb's copy, which holds only in-frame ones; the method was immunoSEQ multiplex PCR. The table lists under 200,000 clones, around 90% of them singletons, with approximately 2% in the top ten. Concerning this clone itself: Its antigen is undetermined.

This CDR3 has 13 amino acids. The germline CDR1 and CDR2 sequences are SGHTA and FQGTGA. The V and J ends lost 5 bases and 5 bases respectively, with 12 bases between them. The sample here was peripheral blood, taken on day 0 of AZD1222 vaccination. The sequence came from an adult in good health. The chain uses TRBV7-3 and TRBJ1-2, with a weak D call TRBD1 (6 bases). The CDR3 DNA is TGTGCCAGCAGCCCGGACAGATCGTATGGCTACACCTTC. Its translation: CASSPDRSYGYTF.